This T cell receptor (beta chain) emerged from a study of T cells after yellow fever vaccination. The CDR3 runs to 15 residues. Germline trimming cut 1 base from V and 3 bases from J; bases unmatched to any gene: 2. Germline V gene data show CDR1 as SGHDN and CDR2 as FVKESK. This clonotype has more than one count but fewer than ten. MiXCR, applied by TCRdb to the 5' RACE reads, yields one record per CDR3 protein. The table lists just under 600,000 distinct CDR3 sequences, about 13% of them singletons, with roughly 13% in the top ten. This receptor was obtained from a young man who received the YFV17D yellow fever vaccine. Sequencing was performed on PBMCs, taken on the day of the yellow fever booster vaccination. The chain links TRBV14 to TRBJ2-2; 7 bases fit TRBD1. This CDR3 is CASSQATGYTGELFF. In DNA form, the CDR3 reads TGTGCCAGCAGCCAAGCGACAGGGTACACCGGGGAGCTGTTTTTT.